This T cell receptor beta chain was captured by sequencing in a study of T cell responses to AZD1222 COVID-19 vaccine. V was trimmed by 3 bases and J by 8 bases, leaving 14 bases between them. Germline-derived CDR1 and CDR2 are LGHDT and YNNKEL (reference sequence). The CDR3 has 14 amino acids. The table came from immunoSEQ multiplex PCR; TCRdb's copy has only in-frame clones and leaves some out. The sample has 120,000 or so clones; around 90% are singletons. V usage is TRBV3-1 (or the pseudogene TRBV3-2) and J usage is TRBJ2-1, with a possible D match to TRBD1 (5 bases). The specimen was peripheral blood, collected on day 0 of AZD1222 vaccination. This receptor was obtained from an adult in good health. As DNA, the CDR3 is TGTGCCAGCAGCCAGGCCTCTCAGGGTTATGAGCAGTTCTTC. Amino acids: CASSQASQGYEQFF.